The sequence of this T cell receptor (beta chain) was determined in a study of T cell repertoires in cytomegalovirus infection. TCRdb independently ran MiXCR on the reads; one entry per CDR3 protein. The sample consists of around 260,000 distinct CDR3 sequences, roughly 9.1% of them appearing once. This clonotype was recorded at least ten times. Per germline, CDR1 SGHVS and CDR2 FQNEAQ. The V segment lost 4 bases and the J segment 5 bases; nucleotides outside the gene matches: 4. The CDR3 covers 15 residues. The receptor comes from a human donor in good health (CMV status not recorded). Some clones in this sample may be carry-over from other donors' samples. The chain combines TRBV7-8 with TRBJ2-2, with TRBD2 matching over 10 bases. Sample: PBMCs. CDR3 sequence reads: CASSYIAGGTGELFF. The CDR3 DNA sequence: TGTGCCAGCAGCTACATAGCGGGGGGAACCGGGGAGCTGTTTTTT.